The count of the clone carrying this TCR beta chain is one. Its target is not known. Donors were drawn from the approximately 120-subject validation cohort, separate from the approximately 640-subject first cohort. The sample originates from a study of cytomegalovirus exposure and HLA in healthy donors. The study's findings and limits: Among the CMV-associated chains, a few were confirmed in vitro as specific for CMV antigens. Rarity held for most TCR sequences, but there were some public TCRs that occurred in many donors. The authors enumerated 150 to 200 TCR beta chains as linked to cytomegalovirus.

Libraries were prepared by immunoSEQ multiplex PCR; TCRdb keeps only in-frame clonotypes and omits some of them. The sample holds around 220,000 clones, around 90% seen once. The CDR3 has 17 amino acids. Germline CDR1 reads SEHNR; CDR2 reads FQNEAQ (reference sequence). Germline trimming cut 2 bases from V and 6 bases from J; bases unmatched to any gene: 12. This sequence joins TRBV7-9 and TRBJ2-2, with 7 bases that match TRBD2. This TCR came from a woman under 30 in good health and CMV-seronegative. Sequenced material: PBMCs. The CDR3 nucleotides are TGTGCCAGCAGCTTATTAATGACGGGCGGGAGACCCGGGGAGCTGTTTTTT. It translates to CASSLLMTGGRPGELFF. Looking up the rest from reference TRBV7-9 and TRBJ2-2 gives the full variable domain: DTGVSQNPRHKITKRGQNVTFRCDPISEHNRLYWYRQTLGQGPEFLTYFQNEAQLEKSRLLSDRFSAERPKGSFSTLEIQRTEQGDSAMYLCASSLLMTGGRPGELFFGEGSRLTVL.